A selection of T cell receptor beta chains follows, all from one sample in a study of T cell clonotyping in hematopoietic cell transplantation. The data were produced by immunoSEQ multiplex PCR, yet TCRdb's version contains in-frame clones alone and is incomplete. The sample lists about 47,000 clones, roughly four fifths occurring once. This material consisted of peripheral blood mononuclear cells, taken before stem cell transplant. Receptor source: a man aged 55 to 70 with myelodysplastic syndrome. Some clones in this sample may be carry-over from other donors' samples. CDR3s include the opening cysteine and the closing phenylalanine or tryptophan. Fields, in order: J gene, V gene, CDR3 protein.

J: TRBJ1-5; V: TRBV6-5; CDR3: CASSISDRINQPQHF
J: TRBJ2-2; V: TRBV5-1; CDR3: CASSPGTKSGELFF
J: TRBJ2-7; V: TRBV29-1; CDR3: CSVQDRGDEQYF
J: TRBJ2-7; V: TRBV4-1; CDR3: CASSDGRQGLAVPYEQYF
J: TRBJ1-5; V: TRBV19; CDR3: CASIAQGAGNQPQHF
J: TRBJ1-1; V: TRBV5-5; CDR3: CASSWDYTEAFF
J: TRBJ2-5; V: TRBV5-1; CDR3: CASSPKGGSETQYF
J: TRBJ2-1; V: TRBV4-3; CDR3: CASSQDRQGLYNEQFF
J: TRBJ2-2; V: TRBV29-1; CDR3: CSVDGGRSTGELFF
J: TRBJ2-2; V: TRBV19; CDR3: CASSISSADGELFF
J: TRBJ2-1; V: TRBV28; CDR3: CASTPGGAGWGGYNEQFF
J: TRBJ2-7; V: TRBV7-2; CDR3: CASSSSAGNREQYF
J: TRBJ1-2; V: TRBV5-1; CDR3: CASSLAEGTGYTF